Below are 31 T cell receptor beta chains sequenced from a single sample in a study of blood T cells in healthy people across ages. A second PCR of roughly 7 to 11 cycles used a sample-barcoded 5' primer and a J-beta primer mix. TCRdb re-called the 5' RACE reads with MiXCR, one entry per CDR3 protein. The sample shows 750,000 to 1,000,000 distinct CDR3 sequences, 25% to 35% of them seen only once. The sample also formed part of further work on T cells of mothers and their children.

The sample taken for sequencing was blood. The receptors were gathered from a woman in her thirties or forties in good health.

As concerns this clonotype: A much larger clone sits a single nucleotide away, making a read error possible. The genes are TRBV5-6 and TRBJ2-7; possibly TRBD2 for D (6 bases). Germline-derived CDR1 and CDR2 are SGHDT and YYEEEE. Trimming took off 3 bases at V and 4 bases at J, with 14 bases between the two ends. The CDR3 is 14 residues long. The CDR3 loop reads CASSYPGLRYEQYF. The CDR3 DNA reads TGTGCCAGCAGCTATCCGGGACTCCGTTACGAGCAGTACTTC.

This clonotype was seen many times. This chain's CDR3 is CSAREGTSIDEQFF. CDR3 in DNA: TGCAGTGCTAGAGAAGGGACGTCCATAGATGAGCAGTTCTTC. V is TRBV20-1 and J is TRBJ2-1, with D perhaps matching TRBD1 or TRBD2 (5 bases each). With 0 bases removed from V and 8 bases from J, the gap between germline ends came to 14 bases. The CDR3 contains 14 residues. Per germline, CDR1 DFQATT and CDR2 SNEGSKA (reference sequence).

CDR3 region: CASSYSGHRAAEPYEQFF. In DNA, the CDR3 is TGTGCCAGCAGTTATTCGGGGCATAGGGCAGCTGAACCCTACGAGCAGTTCTTC. The V and J genes are TRBV6-5 and TRBJ2-1, with D possibly being TRBD1 or TRBD2 (5 bases each). The CDR3 sequence is 18 residues long. Trimming cost V 3 bases and J 10 bases, with 28 bases left between them. CDR1 and CDR2 (germline): MNHEY, SVGAGI.

There are a few counts of this clonotype. This sequence joins TRBV3-1 and TRBJ1-4, with TRBD1 as a possible D gene (6 bases). V was clipped by 3 bases and J by 14 bases, with 13 bases between them. This CDR3 spans 12 amino acids. Germline V gives CDR1 LGHDT, CDR2 YNNKEL (reference sequence). The CDR3 spells CASSQWGHSLFF. The CDR3 DNA follows: TGTGCCAGCAGCCAGTGGGGGCACTCCCTGTTTTTT.

This clonotype was detected many times. The chain uses TRBV15 and TRBJ2-5; D is perhaps TRBD1 (5 bases). V lost 6 bases and J lost 0, with 11 bases in between. The CDR3 spans 14 residues. Germline CDR1 and CDR2: LNHNV and YYDKDF (reference sequence). This CDR3 reads CATRDTLDQETQYF. The CDR3 region has the DNA TGTGCCACCAGGGACACTCTGGACCAAGAGACCCAGTACTTC.

This clonotype was picked up a small number of times. The junction shows a germline mismatch at one end, possibly a read error. The V and J genes are TRBV7-7 and TRBJ2-3; TRBD1 aligns across 12 bases. The germline gives CDR1 SSHAT, CDR2 FNYEAQ (reference sequence). The CDR3 spans 15 residues. The CDR3 region is CASSVGQGAWDTQYF. CDR3 coding DNA: TGTGCTAGCAGTGTGGGACAGGGGGCGTGGGATACGCAGTATTTT.

The genes are TRBV19 and TRBJ1-3; D possibly corresponds to TRBD1 (6 bases). V lost 5 bases and J lost 2, with 16 bases in between. This CDR3 is 16 amino acids long. The germline CDR1 and CDR2 sequences are LNHDA and SQIVND (reference sequence). The CDR3 is CASSGSGEMAGNTIYF. DNA of the CDR3: TGTGCCAGTAGTGGCTCAGGGGAAATGGCTGGAAACACCATATATTTT.

The V gene is TRBV7-2, the J gene TRBJ2-5; 11 nucleotides align to TRBD1. Germline V gene lookup returns CDR1 SGHTA and CDR2 FQGNSA. With V trimmed by 4 bases and J by 7 bases, 5 bases remained unmatched. CDR3 length: 14 amino acids. The CDR3 DNA sequence: TGTGCCAGCAGCTATGGGGACAGGGGGGTGACCCAGTACTTC. Translation: CASSYGDRGVTQYF.

In the case of this clonotype: It may be a read error: a sequence one base away is much more abundant. The chain uses TRBV7-2 and TRBJ2-4; 7 nucleotides align to TRBD2. The CDR3 contains 16 residues. Trimming cost V 5 bases and J 1 base; bases outside gene matches: 8. Germline CDR1 SGHTA, CDR2 FQGNSA. This chain's CDR3 is CASSRGPAGAKNIQYF. DNA of the CDR3: TGTGCCAGCAGCAGAGGACCAGCGGGGGCCAAAAACATTCAGTACTTC.

The chain has TRBV12-3 or TRBV12-4 and TRBJ1-2; D perhaps matches TRBD1 (5 bases). Deletions cut 3 bases from V and 7 bases from J, with 18 bases between. This CDR3 spans 15 amino acids. The CDR3 loop is CASSLEPPPGSGYTF. The CDR3 DNA reads as TGTGCCAGCAGTTTGGAGCCACCGCCAGGGAGTGGCTACACCTTC.

This clonotype was seen many times. The V and J genes are TRBV6-2 or TRBV6-3 and TRBJ2-5, with D unclear. The CDR3 extends over 14 amino acids. V dropped 5 bases and J dropped 2 bases, with 12 bases sitting between them. Germline V gene sequence: CDR1 MNHEY, CDR2 SVGEGT. The CDR3 DNA follows: TGTGCCAGCAGTAGTATCAGATTTCAAGAGACCCAGTACTTC. Amino acids: CASSSIRFQETQYF.

V is TRBV7-9 and J is TRBJ1-1; the D is unclear. Trimming cost V 3 bases and J 4 bases, with 6 bases left between them. The CDR3 has 12 amino acids. Germline V gene data show CDR1 as SEHNR and CDR2 as FQNEAQ (reference sequence). The CDR3 here is CASSFQSTEAFF. The DNA for the CDR3 is TGTGCCAGCAGCTTCCAGAGCACTGAAGCTTTCTTT.

V gene TRBV27 combines with J gene TRBJ1-5; D is possibly TRBD1 (5 bases). V gave up 3 bases and J gave up 6 bases, with 15 bases separating them. Germline V CDR1 and CDR2: MNHEY, SMNVEV (reference sequence). This CDR3 has 15 amino acids. In DNA, the CDR3 is TGTGCCAGCAGTTTTGATGTTCAGGGCGGTCAGCCCCAGCATTTT. Its translation: CASSFDVQGGQPQHF.

This clonotype has at least ten counts. The rearrangement joins TRBV7-9 to TRBJ2-4, with D unclear. CDR1 is SEHNR and CDR2 is FQNEAQ in the germline V gene (reference sequence). CDR3 length: 12 residues. The V end lost 0 bases, the J end lost 15 bases, and 12 bases lay between the germline ends. The CDR3 sequence: CASSLADARTYF. The CDR3 DNA reads as TGTGCCAGCAGCTTAGCCGACGCCCGGACGTACTTC.

This clonotype turned up a few times. The chain recombines TRBV5-1 with TRBJ1-2; 9 nucleotides line up with TRBD1. The ends lost 4 bases at V and 4 bases at J; junction bases unmatched: 14. Germline values: CDR1 SGHRS, CDR2 YFSETQ. CDR3 length equals 17 residues. CDR3 DNA: TGCGCCAGCAGCCCGTGGGGGACAGGGCCGTCGAGCTATGGCTACACCTTC. It codes for CASSPWGTGPSSYGYTF. Full variable domain (outside the CDR3, taken from reference TRBV5-1 and TRBJ1-2): KAGVTQTPRYLIKTRGQQVTLSCSPISGHRSVSWYQQTPGQGLQFLFEYFSETQRNKGNFPGRFSGRQFSNSRSEMNVSTLELGDSALYLCASSPWGTGPSSYGYTFGSGTRLTVV.

This clonotype was seen a handful of times. This chain joins TRBV7-9 and TRBJ2-7, with 13 nucleotides matching TRBD2. The J call is in doubt because the DNA end fits TRBJ2-5 better. CDR3 length: 17 residues. The germline V gene has CDR1 SEHNR and CDR2 FQNEAQ (reference sequence). CDR3: CASSQAGTSGVKETQYF. The CDR3 DNA reads as TGTGCCAGCAGCCAAGCCGGGACTAGCGGGGTTAAAGAGACCCAGTACTTC.

The chain joins TRBV4-3 to TRBJ1-2; D not certain. Germline CDR1 and CDR2: LGHNA and YSLEER. Trimming removed 0 bases from V and 4 bases from J, with 15 bases in between. The CDR3 covers 16 residues. CDR3 DNA sequence: TGCGCCAGCAGCCAAGATACACGGGGTGTTAGCTATGGCTACACCTTC. It specifies CASSQDTRGVSYGYTF.

Only a few counts were recorded for this clonotype. It may be a read error: a sequence one base away is much more abundant. This chain joins TRBV7-9 and TRBJ1-1; D is ambiguous. Germline CDR1 and CDR2: SEHNR and FQNEAQ (reference sequence). Trimming stripped 5 bases from V and 1 base from J, with 8 bases between. The CDR3 is 13 residues long. CDR3 sequence reads: CASSQIGNTEAFF. The CDR3 DNA sequence: TGTGCCAGCAGCCAAATAGGGAACACTGAAGCTTTCTTT.

The rearrangement links TRBV9 to TRBJ2-1; the match to TRBD1 covers 7 bases. CDR1 is SGDLS, CDR2 YYNGEE, per germline. The CDR3 length is 15 residues. The V and J ends lost 4 bases and 6 bases, in that order; junction bases with no gene match: 10. CDR3 amino acids: CASSPSDHRGNEQFF. DNA of the CDR3: TGTGCCAGCAGCCCTTCAGACCACAGGGGCAATGAGCAGTTCTTC.

This clonotype was seen more than once but under ten times. The chain links TRBV6-5 to TRBJ2-3; no clear D. V was trimmed by 4 bases and J by 8 bases, leaving 25 bases between them. The germline V gene has CDR1 MNHEY and CDR2 SVGAGI. This CDR3 is 17 amino acids long. In nucleotides, the CDR3 is TGTGCCAGCAGTTTGGGTGGCATAAGGCGACGCACGGCTACGCAGTATTTT. Translation: CASSLGGIRRRTATQYF.

The chain combines TRBV20-1 with TRBJ2-1; 11 bases line up with TRBD2. Germline CDR1 and CDR2: DFQATT and SNEGSKA (reference sequence). V dropped 6 bases and J dropped 7; count of bases not matched to a gene: 8. The CDR3 extends over 14 amino acids. The CDR3 DNA follows: TGCAGTGCCCACCTAGCGGGGGGCGGGAATGAGCAGTTCTTC. As protein: CSAHLAGGGNEQFF.

V and J are TRBV19 and TRBJ1-4, with TRBD1 identical over 7 bases. J lost 5 bases, V lost 4 bases, and 7 bases had no gene match. Germline CDR1 LNHDA, CDR2 SQIVND (reference sequence). The CDR3 runs 15 residues. The CDR3 protein is CASSTGTVANEKLFF. The CDR3 DNA sequence: TGTGCCAGTAGTACAGGGACAGTCGCGAATGAAAAACTGTTTTTT.

This clonotype was seen more than once but under ten times. The chain couples TRBV20-1 to TRBJ1-6, with TRBD1 as a possible D gene (5 bases). Looked up from germline, CDR1 is DFQATT and CDR2 is SNEGSKA (reference sequence). V lost 3 bases and J lost 7, with 10 bases in between. This CDR3 is 13 amino acids long. The CDR3 region is CSASEGQNSPLHF. The CDR3 region has the DNA TGCAGTGCTAGTGAGGGGCAAAATTCACCCCTCCACTTT.

The chain couples TRBV6-1 to TRBJ2-2; possibly TRBD1 or TRBD2 for D (5 bases each). V shed 2 bases and J shed 7 bases, with 14 bases lying between them. Germline V gene data show CDR1 as MNHNS and CDR2 as SASEGT. The CDR3 sequence is 15 residues long. This CDR3 is CASSEWGIEGGELFF. The CDR3 nucleotides read TGTGCCAGCAGTGAATGGGGCATTGAGGGCGGGGAGCTGTTTTTT.

The chain has TRBV7-8 and TRBJ1-1; possibly TRBD1 for D (5 bases). V gave up 6 bases and J gave up 4 bases, with 12 bases separating them. This CDR3 region has 13 residues. From germline, CDR1 is SGHVS and CDR2 FQNEAQ. The DNA for the CDR3 is TGTGCCAGCAGTCCTGAGGGGTCCACTGAAGCTTTCTTT. It is translated as CASSPEGSTEAFF.

This clonotype was counted many times. The genes are TRBV3-1 and TRBJ2-7; 7 bases map to TRBD1. The germline V gene encodes CDR1 LGHDT and CDR2 YNNKEL (reference sequence). The V segment lost 3 bases and the J segment 6 bases; nucleotides outside the gene matches: 11. This CDR3 is built from 15 residues. The CDR3 spells CASSQGTAPGFEQYF. The CDR3 DNA follows: TGTGCCAGCAGCCAGGGGACAGCTCCCGGGTTCGAGCAGTACTTC.

The V gene is TRBV12-3 or TRBV12-4, the J gene TRBJ2-7; D might be TRBD2 (5 bases). The V end lost 2 bases, the J end lost 5 bases, and 13 bases lay between the germline ends. The CDR3 length is 14 residues. Here the CDR3 reads CASSLQLGSHEQYF. The CDR3 DNA sequence: TGTGCCAGCAGTTTACAACTGGGGAGCCACGAGCAGTACTTC.

The genes are TRBV5-6 and TRBJ2-5; D tentatively reads TRBD1 or TRBD2 (5 bases each). CDR3 length: 13 amino acids. The V gene lost 0 bases and the J gene lost 6 bases, with 9 bases spanning the gap. Germline-derived CDR1 and CDR2 are SGHDT and YYEEEE. The CDR3 here is CASSLGEGKTQYF. The CDR3 DNA reads as TGTGCCAGCAGCTTGGGTGAGGGGAAGACCCAGTACTTC.

V usage is TRBV7-2 and J usage is TRBJ1-1, with 9 bases aligning to TRBD1. CDR3 length: 14 residues. Germline CDR1 and CDR2: SGHTA and FQGNSA. V trimming: 5 bases; J trimming: 3 bases; junction bases outside the gene matches: 4. In nucleotides, the CDR3 is TGTGCCAGCAGCGTAACAGGGGGCGACACTGAAGCTTTCTTT. Its translation: CASSVTGGDTEAFF.

The V call is TRBV20-1, the J call TRBJ2-5; 12 bases fit TRBD1. Losses at the gene ends were 7 bases for V and 11 bases for J; bases not matched to a gene: 11. This CDR3 region has 13 residues. From germline, CDR1 is DFQATT and CDR2 SNEGSKA (reference sequence). Here the CDR3 DNA reads TGCAGTGTCCCGGGACAGGGGGCAGAAGAGCAGTACTTC. Translated: CSVPGQGAEEQYF.

About this clonotype itself: It may be a read error: a sequence one base away is much more abundant. The genes are TRBV28 and TRBJ2-4; D might be TRBD2 (6 bases). V shed 5 bases and J shed 13 bases, with 12 bases lying between them. The CDR3 length is 11 residues. Germline lookup yields CDR1 MDHEN and CDR2 SYDVKM. This CDR3 is CASSTWGEQYF. The CDR3 region has the DNA TGTGCCAGCAGTACCTGGGGGGAGCAGTACTTC.